The T cell receptor beta chain described here comes from a study of CD8+CD57+ T cells in acquired aplastic anemia. Study overall: Mean yield of DNA from sorted CD4+ and CD8+ cells was 2.5 to 4 ug.

This CDR3 has 15 residues. CDR1 and CDR2 from the germline V gene are ENHRY and SYGVKD. Regarding this clonotype: The target antigen is unknown. One junction end disagrees with the germline gene, perhaps due to a read error.

CDR3 and TCR beta VDJ profiling relied on a genomic DNA template. TCRdb redid the calling of the reads with MiXCR, one entry per CDR3 protein. The sample records hundreds of thousands of distinct CDR3 sequences, approximately 70% being singletons. General study results and limits: The number of CD8+ CDR3 sequences shared by patients and controls was around 30.

The clonotype comes from a human donor in good health, serving as a control. The chain couples TRBV10-3 to TRBJ2-7, with 7 bases fitting TRBD2. The sequenced sample was sorted CD4+, CD8+, or CD8+CD57+ T cells (not recorded which) from PBMCs. The CDR3 loop is CASSSVAGVSSEQYF. The CDR3 nucleotides are TGTGCCAGCAGTTCCGTGGCGGGGGTTTCTTCCGAGCAGTACTTC.